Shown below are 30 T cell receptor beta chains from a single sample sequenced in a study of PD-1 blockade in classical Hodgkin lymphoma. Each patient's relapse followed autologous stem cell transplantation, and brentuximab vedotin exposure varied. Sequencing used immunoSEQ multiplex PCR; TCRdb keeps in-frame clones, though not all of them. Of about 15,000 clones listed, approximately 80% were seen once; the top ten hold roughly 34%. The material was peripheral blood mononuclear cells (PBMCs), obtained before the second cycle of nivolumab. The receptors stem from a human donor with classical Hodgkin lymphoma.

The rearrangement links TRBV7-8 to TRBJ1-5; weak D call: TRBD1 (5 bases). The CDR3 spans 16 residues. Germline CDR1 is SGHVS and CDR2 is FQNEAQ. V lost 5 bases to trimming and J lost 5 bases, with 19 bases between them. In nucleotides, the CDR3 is TGTGCCAGCAGCCAGTCCTGGGGGGAAGGCGATCAGCCCCAGCATTTT. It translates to CASSQSWGEGDQPQHF.

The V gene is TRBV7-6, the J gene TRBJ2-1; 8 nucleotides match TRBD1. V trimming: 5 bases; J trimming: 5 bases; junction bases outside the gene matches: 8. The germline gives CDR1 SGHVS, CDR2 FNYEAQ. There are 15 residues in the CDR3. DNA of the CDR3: TGTGCCAGCAGCCCAAACAGGGGGATAAACAATGAGCAGTTCTTC. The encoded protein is CASSPNRGINNEQFF.

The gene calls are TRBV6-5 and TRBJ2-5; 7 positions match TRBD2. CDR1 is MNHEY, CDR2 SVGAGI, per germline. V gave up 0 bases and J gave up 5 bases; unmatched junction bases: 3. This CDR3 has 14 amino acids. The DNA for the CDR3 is TGTGCCAGCAGTTACTCGATGCGGGGGGAGACCCAGTACTTC. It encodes CASSYSMRGETQYF.

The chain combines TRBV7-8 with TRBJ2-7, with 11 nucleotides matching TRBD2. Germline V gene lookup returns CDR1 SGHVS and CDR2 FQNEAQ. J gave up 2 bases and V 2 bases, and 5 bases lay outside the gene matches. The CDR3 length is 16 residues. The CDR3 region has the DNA TGTGCCAGCAGCTTACCCACTAGCGGGGGTACCTACGAGCAGTACTTC. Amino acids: CASSLPTSGGTYEQYF. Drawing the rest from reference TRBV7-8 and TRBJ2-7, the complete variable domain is GAGVSQSPRYKVAKRGQDVALRCDPISGHVSLFWYQQALGQGPEFLTYFQNEAQLDKSGLPSDRFFAERPEGSVSTLKIQRTQQEDSAVYLCASSLPTSGGTYEQYFGPGTRLTVT.

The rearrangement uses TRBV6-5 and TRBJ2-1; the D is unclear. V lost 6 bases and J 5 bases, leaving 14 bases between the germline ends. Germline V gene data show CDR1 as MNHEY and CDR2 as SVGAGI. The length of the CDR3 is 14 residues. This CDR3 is CASREDVFNNEQFF. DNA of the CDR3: TGTGCCAGCAGAGAGGACGTATTCAACAATGAGCAGTTCTTC.

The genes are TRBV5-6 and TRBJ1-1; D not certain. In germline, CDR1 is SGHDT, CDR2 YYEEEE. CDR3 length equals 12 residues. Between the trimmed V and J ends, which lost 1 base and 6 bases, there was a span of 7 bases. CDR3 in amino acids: CASSLFGAEAFF. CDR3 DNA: TGTGCCAGCAGCTTGTTCGGCGCTGAAGCTTTCTTT.

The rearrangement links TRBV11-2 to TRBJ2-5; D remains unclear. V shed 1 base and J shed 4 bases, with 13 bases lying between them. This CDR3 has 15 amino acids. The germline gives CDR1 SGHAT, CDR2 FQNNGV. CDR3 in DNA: TGTGCCAGCAGCTTAGTTGCCAGATCGGGAGAGACCCAGTACTTC. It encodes CASSLVARSGETQYF. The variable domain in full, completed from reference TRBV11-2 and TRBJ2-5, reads EAGVAQSPRYKIIEKRQSVAFWCNPISGHATLYWYQQILGQGPKLLIQFQNNGVVDDSQLPKDRFSAERLKGVDSTLKIQPAKLEDSAVYLCASSLVARSGETQYFGPGTRLLVL.

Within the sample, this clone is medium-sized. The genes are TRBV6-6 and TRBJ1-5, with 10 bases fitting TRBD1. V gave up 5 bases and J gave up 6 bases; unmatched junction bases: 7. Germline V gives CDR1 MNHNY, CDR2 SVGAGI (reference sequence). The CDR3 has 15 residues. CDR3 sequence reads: CASSLRDRGTQPQHF. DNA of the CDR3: TGTGCCAGCAGTCTCCGGGACAGGGGTACTCAGCCCCAGCATTTT.

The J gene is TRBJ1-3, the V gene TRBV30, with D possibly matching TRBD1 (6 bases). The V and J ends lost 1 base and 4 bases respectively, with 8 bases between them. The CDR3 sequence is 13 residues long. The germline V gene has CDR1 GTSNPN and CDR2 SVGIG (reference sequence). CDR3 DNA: TGTGCCTGGAGTGGGGGGCACGGAAACACCATATATTTT. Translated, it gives CAWSGGHGNTIYF.

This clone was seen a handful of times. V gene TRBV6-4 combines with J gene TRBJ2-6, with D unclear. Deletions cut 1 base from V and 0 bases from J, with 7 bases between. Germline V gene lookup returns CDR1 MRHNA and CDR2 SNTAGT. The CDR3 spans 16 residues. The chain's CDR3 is CASSDFQASGANVLTF. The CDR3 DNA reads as TGTGCCAGCAGTGACTTCCAGGCCTCTGGGGCCAACGTCCTGACTTTC.

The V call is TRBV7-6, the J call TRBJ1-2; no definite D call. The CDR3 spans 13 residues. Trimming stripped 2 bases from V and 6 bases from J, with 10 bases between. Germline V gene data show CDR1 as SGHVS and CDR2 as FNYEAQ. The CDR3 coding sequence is TGTGCCAGCAGCTTATTGGCCAGCAATGGCTACACCTTC. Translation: CASSLLASNGYTF. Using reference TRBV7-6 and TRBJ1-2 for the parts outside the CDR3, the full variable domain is GAGVSQSPRYKVTKRGQDVALRCDPISGHVSLYWYRQALGQGPEFLTYFNYEAQQDKSGLPNDRFSAERPEGSISTLTIQRTEQRDSAMYRCASSLLASNGYTFGSGTRLTVV.

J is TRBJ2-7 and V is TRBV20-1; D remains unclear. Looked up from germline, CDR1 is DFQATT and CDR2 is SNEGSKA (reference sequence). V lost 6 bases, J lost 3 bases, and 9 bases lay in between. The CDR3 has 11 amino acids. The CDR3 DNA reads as TGCAGTGCCCTACACCGCTACGAGCAGTACTTC. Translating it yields CSALHRYEQYF.

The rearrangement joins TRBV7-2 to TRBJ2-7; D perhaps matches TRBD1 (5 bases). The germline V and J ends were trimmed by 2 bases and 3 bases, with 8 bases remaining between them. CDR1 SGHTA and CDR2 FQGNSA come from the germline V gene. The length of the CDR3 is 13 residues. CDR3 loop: CASSLFQGYEQYF. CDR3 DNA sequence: TGTGCCAGCAGCTTATTTCAGGGCTACGAGCAGTACTTC.

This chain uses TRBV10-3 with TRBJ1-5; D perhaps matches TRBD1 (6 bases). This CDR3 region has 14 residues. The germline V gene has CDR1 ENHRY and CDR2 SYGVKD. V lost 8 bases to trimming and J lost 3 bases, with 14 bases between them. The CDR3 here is CAIAQDRTNQPQHF. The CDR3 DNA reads TGTGCCATCGCCCAAGACAGGACCAATCAGCCCCAGCATTTT.

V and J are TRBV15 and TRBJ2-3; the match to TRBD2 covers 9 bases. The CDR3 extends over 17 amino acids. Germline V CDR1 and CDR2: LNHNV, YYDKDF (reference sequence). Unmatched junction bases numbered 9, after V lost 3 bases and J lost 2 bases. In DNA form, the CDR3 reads TGTGCCACCAGCAGTCTGGCTAGCGGGATACCCACAGATACGCAGTATTTT. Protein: CATSSLASGIPTDTQYF.

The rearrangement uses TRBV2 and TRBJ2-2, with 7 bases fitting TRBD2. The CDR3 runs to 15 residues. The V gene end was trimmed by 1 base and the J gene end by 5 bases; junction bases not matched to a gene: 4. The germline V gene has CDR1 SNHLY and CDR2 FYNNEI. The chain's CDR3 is CASSEGLAGTGELFF. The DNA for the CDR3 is TGTGCCAGCAGTGAAGGACTAGCCGGGACCGGGGAGCTGTTTTTT.

The CDR3 here is CASSEVLIRQPQHF. The CDR3 DNA is TGTGCCAGCAGTGAAGTCTTAATCCGTCAGCCCCAGCATTTT. J is TRBJ1-5 and V is TRBV6-1, with no clear D. Looked up from germline, CDR1 is MNHNS and CDR2 is SASEGT. This CDR3 has 14 amino acids. V dropped 1 base and J dropped 6 bases, with 10 bases sitting between them.

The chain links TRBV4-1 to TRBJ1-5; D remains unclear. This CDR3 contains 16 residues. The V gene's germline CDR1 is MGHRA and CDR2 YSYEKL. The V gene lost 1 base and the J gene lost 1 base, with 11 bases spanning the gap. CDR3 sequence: CASSQGTGESNQPQHF. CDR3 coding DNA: TGCGCCAGCAGCCAAGGGACGGGCGAAAGCAATCAGCCCCAGCATTTT.

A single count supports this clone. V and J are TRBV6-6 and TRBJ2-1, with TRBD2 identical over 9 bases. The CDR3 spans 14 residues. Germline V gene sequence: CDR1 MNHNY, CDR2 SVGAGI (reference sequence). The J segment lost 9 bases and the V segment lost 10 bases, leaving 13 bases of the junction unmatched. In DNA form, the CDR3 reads TGTGCCACCATCCGGCTAGCGGGATCTCTTGAGCAGTTCTTC. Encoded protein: CATIRLAGSLEQFF.

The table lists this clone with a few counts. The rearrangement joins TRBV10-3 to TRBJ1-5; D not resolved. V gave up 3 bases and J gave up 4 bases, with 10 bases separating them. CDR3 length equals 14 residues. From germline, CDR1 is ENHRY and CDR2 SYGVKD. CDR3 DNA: TGTGCCATCAGTGACGGAAAGGTGAATCAGCCCCAGCATTTT. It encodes CAISDGKVNQPQHF.

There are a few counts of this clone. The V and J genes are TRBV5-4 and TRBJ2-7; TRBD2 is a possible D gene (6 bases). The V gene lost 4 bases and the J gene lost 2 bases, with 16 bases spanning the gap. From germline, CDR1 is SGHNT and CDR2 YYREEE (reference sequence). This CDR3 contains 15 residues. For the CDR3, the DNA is TGTGCCAGCAGCGCGGGACCTGAGGAGGCCTACGAGCAGTACTTC. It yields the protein CASSAGPEEAYEQYF.

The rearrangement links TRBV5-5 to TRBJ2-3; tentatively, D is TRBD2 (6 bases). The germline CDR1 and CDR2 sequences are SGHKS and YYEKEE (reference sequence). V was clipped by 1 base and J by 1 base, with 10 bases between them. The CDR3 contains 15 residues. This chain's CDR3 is CASSLYQRGTDTQYF. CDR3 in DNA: TGTGCCAGCAGCTTGTATCAGCGGGGCACAGATACGCAGTATTTT.

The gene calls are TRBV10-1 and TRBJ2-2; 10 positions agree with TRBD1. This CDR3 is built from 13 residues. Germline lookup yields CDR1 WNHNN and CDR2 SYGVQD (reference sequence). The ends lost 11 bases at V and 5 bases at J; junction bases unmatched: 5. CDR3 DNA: TGCGCCGACCGGGACAGGGGAACCGGGGAGCTGTTTTTT. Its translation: CADRDRGTGELFF.

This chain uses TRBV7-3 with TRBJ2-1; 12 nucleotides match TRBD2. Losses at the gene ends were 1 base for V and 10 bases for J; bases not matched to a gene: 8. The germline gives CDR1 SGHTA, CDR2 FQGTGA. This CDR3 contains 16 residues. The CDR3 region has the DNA TGTGCCAGCAGCTTAAACTTTGGAGGACTAGCGGGGGAGCAGTTCTTC. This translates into CASSLNFGGLAGEQFF.

This CDR3 reads CASSEDPSTSGRSGANVLTF. CDR3 coding DNA: TGTGCCAGCAGTGAAGACCCTTCGACTAGCGGGAGATCTGGGGCCAACGTCCTGACTTTC. J is TRBJ2-6 and V is TRBV2; TRBD2 matches 12 bases. This CDR3 has 20 amino acids. In germline, CDR1 is SNHLY, CDR2 FYNNEI. Trimming took 1 base from V and 1 from J; bases not matched to a gene: 8.

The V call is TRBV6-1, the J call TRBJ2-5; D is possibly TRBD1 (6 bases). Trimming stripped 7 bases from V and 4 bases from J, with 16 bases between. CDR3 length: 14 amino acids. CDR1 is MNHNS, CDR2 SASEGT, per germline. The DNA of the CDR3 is TGTGCCAGCATCTGGGGGCAAGTGGGAGAGACCCAGTACTTC. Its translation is CASIWGQVGETQYF.

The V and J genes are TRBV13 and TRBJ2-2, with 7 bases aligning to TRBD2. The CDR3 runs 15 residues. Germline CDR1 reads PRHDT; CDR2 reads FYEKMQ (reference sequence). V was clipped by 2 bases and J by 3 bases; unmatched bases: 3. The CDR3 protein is CASSLRGDYTGELFF. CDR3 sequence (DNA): TGTGCCAGCAGCTTACGGGGGGACTACACCGGGGAGCTGTTTTTT.

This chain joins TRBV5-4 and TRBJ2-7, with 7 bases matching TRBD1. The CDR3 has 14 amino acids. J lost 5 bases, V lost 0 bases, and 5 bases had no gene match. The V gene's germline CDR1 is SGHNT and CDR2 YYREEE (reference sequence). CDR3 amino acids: CASSLVTGDDEQYF. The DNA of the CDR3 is TGTGCCAGCAGCTTGGTAACAGGGGATGACGAGCAGTACTTC.

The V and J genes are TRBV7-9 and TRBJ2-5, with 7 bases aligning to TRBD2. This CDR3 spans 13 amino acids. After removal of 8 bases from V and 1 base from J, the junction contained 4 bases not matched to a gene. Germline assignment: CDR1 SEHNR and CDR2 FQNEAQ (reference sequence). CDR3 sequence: CASGGRVQETQYF. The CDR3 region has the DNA TGTGCCAGCGGGGGGAGGGTCCAAGAGACCCAGTACTTC.

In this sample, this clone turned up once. Here the CDR3 reads CASSSTGGDDTQYF. The CDR3 DNA reads TGTGCCAGCAGCTCAACAGGGGGCGACGATACGCAGTATTTT. V gene TRBV7-9 combines with J gene TRBJ2-3, with 9 bases identical to TRBD1. In germline, CDR1 is SEHNR, CDR2 FQNEAQ (reference sequence). This CDR3 comprises 14 residues. The ends lost 4 bases at V and 6 bases at J; junction bases unmatched: 5. Full variable domain (missing parts from reference TRBV7-9 and TRBJ2-3): DTGVSQNPRHKITKRGQNVTFRCDPISEHNRLYWYRQTLGQGPEFLTYFQNEAQLEKSRLLSDRFSAERPKGSFSTLEIQRTEQGDSAMYLCASSSTGGDDTQYFGPGTRLTVL.